What follows are 3 T cell receptor beta chains derived from one specimen sequenced in a study of blood T cell repertoires in COVID-19. Sequencing used immunoSEQ multiplex PCR; TCRdb keeps in-frame clones, though not all of them. Of a few hundred thousand clones listed, 85% to 90% are singletons. The sample comprised PBMCs or T cells enriched from blood (not recorded which). Receptor source: a woman aged 25-40 years who had recovered from COVID-19.

This clone appeared a single time. This chain uses TRBV4-1 with TRBJ1-2, with D perhaps TRBD1 (5 bases). The CDR3 runs to 13 residues. Germline lookup yields CDR1 MGHRA and CDR2 YSYEKL. With 4 bases removed from V and 6 bases from J, the gap between germline ends came to 12 bases. As DNA, the CDR3 is TGCGCCAGCAGCCGCGTGGGAGGGGATGGCTACACCTTC. It yields the protein CASSRVGGDGYTF.

With regard to this clone: The junction and the germline gene differ at one end; a read error may be behind it. The chain joins TRBV19 to TRBJ2-1; no reliable D call. Germline lookup yields CDR1 LNHDA and CDR2 SQIVND (reference sequence). The CDR3 is 13 residues long. The CDR3 region is CASSMYSFNEQFF. The CDR3 DNA is TGTGCCAGTAGTATGTACTCCTTCAATGAGCAGTTCTTC.

The V call is TRBV7-2, the J call TRBJ2-5, with 8 bases lining up with TRBD1. After removal of 1 base from V and 1 base from J, the junction contained 5 bases not matched to a gene. The CDR3 runs 16 residues. Germline CDR1 SGHTA, CDR2 FQGNSA. The CDR3 region is CASSLGWTGPQETQYF. The CDR3 DNA reads TGTGCCAGCAGCTTAGGATGGACAGGGCCCCAAGAGACCCAGTACTTC.